The entry below describes one T cell receptor beta chain. Its specificity is not known. Assay: immunoSEQ multiplex PCR; the TCRdb copy retains only in-frame clones and omits some. There are 45,000 to 55,000 clones in the sample; approximately 90% occur only once, and 11% to 15% lies in the top ten. J gave up 5 bases and V 0 bases, and 11 bases lay outside the gene matches. Germline assignment: CDR1 KGHSY and CDR2 FQNENV. The CDR3 has 17 amino acids. This sample is drawn from a study of OX40 agonist ivuxolimab in advanced cancers. Study-wide context: Earlier treatment with anti-PD-1, anti-PD-L1 or anti-CTLA-4 was permitted, and roughly 40% had received some. Regarding the study as a whole: At 0.1-3.0 mg/kg, partial responders had clonal expansion among the lowest observed.

This TCR was recovered from an adult with an advanced solid tumor such as melanoma, head and neck, liver or kidney cancer. Here the sequenced sample was CD4+ or CD8+ T cells sorted from blood, taken in a trial of the OX40 agonist ivuxolimab. This chain connects TRBV16 to TRBJ2-3, with TRBD2 matching 7 bases. CDR3 bases: TGTGCCAGCAGCCAATCATCCAGCGGGATTTTTGGAGATACGCAGTATTTT. Protein product: CASSQSSSGIFGDTQYF.